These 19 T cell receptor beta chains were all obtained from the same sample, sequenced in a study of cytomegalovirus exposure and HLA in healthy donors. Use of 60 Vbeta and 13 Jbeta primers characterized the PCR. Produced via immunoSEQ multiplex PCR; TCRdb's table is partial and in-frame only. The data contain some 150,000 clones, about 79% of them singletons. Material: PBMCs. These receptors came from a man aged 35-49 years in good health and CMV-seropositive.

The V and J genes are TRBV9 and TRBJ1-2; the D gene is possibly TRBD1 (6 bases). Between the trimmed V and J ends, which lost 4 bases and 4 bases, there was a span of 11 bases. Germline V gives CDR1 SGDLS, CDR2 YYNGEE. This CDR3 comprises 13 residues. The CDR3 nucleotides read TGTGCCAGCAGCCTTTCACAGGGCTATGGCTACACCTTC. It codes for CASSLSQGYGYTF.

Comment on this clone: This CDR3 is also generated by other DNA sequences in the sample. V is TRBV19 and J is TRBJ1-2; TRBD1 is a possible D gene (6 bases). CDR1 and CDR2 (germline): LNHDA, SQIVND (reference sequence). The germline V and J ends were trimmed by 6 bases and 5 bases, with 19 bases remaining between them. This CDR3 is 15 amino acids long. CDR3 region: CASSTHTTGGYGYTF. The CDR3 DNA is TGTGCCAGTAGCACCCACACGACAGGCGGGTATGGCTACACCTTC.

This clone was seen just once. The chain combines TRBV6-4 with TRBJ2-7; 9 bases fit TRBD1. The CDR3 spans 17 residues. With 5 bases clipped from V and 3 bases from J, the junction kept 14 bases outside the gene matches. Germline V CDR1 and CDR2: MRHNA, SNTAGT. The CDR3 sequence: CASSTRGTGWAIYEQYF. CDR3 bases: TGTGCCAGCAGTACAAGGGGGACAGGGTGGGCAATCTACGAGCAGTACTTC.

CDR3 region: CASSAGTGYLLSSPLHF. The CDR3 DNA is TGTGCCAGCAGTGCCGGGACAGGGTATTTATTAAGTTCACCCCTCCACTTT. V gene TRBV27 combines with J gene TRBJ1-6; 9 nucleotides align to TRBD1. With 5 bases clipped from V and 9 bases from J, the junction kept 14 bases outside the gene matches. This CDR3 comprises 17 residues. Germline V CDR1 and CDR2: MNHEY, SMNVEV (reference sequence).

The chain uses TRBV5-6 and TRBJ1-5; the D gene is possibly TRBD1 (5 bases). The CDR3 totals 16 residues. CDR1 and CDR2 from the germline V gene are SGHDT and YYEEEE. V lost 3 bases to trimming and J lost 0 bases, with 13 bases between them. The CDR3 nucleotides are TGTGCCAGCAGCTCTCGGAGGGACCTTAGCAATCAGCCCCAGCATTTT. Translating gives CASSSRRDLSNQPQHF. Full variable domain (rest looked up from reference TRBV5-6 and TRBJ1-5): DAGVTQSPTHLIKTRGQQVTLRCSPKSGHDTVSWYQQALGQGPQFIFQYYEEEERQRGNFPDRFSGHQFPNYSSELNVNALLLGDSALYLCASSSRRDLSNQPQHFGDGTRLSIL.

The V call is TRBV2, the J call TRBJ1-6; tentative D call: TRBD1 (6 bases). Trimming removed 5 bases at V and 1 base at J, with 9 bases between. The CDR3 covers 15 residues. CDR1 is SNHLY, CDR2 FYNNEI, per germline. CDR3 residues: CASSTGISYNSPLHF. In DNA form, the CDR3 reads TGTGCCAGCAGTACAGGGATTTCCTATAATTCACCCCTCCACTTT.

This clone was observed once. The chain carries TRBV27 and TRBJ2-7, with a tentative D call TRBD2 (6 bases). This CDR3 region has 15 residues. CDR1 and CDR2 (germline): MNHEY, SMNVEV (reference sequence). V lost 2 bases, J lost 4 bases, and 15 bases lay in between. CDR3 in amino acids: CASSLMAGKGYEQYF. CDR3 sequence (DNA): TGTGCCAGCAGTTTAATGGCGGGGAAAGGATACGAGCAGTACTTC.

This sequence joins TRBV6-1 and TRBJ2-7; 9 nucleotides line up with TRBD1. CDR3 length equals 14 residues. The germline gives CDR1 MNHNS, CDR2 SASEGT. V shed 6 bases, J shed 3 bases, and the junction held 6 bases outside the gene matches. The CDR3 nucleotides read TGTGCCAGCAGCAGCCGACAGGGGGTCTACGAGCAGTACTTC. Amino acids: CASSSRQGVYEQYF.

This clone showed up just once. The CDR3 sequence: CASSPPTDEQFF. Written as DNA, the CDR3 is TGTGCCAGCAGCCCCCCGACTGATGAGCAGTTCTTC. The chain is built from TRBV13 and TRBJ2-1; D ambiguous. The CDR3 is 12 residues long. Germline V gene data show CDR1 as PRHDT and CDR2 as FYEKMQ (reference sequence). The germline V and J ends were trimmed by 5 bases and 8 bases, with 10 bases remaining between them.

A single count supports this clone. The CDR3 loop reads CASRTAGGSYNEQFF. The CDR3 bases are TGTGCCAGCAGAACAGCGGGGGGCTCCTACAATGAGCAGTTCTTC. This chain links TRBV21-1 with TRBJ2-1; the listed D gene, TRBD2, was not tested against the DNA. TRBV21-1 is annotated as a pseudogene. The length of the CDR3 is 15 residues.

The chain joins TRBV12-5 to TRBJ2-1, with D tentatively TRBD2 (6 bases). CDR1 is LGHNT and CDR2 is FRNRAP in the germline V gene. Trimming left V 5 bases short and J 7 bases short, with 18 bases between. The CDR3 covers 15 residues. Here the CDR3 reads CASGPYGGERNEQFF. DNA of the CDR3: TGTGCTAGTGGTCCCTACGGGGGAGAAAGGAATGAGCAGTTCTTC.

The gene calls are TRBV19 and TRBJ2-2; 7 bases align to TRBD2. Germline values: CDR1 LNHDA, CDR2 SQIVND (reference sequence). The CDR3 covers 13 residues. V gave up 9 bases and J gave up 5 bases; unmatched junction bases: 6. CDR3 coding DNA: TGTGCCAGCCAGGGAGGGCATACCGGGGAGCTGTTTTTT. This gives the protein CASQGGHTGELFF.

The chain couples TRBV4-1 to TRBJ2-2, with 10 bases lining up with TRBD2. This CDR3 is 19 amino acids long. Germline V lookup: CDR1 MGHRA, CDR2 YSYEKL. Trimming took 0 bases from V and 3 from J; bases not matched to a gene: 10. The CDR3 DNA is TGCGCCAGCAGCCAAGATTGGGCTAGCGGGAGATTACACACCGGGGAGCTGTTTTTT. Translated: CASSQDWASGRLHTGELFF.

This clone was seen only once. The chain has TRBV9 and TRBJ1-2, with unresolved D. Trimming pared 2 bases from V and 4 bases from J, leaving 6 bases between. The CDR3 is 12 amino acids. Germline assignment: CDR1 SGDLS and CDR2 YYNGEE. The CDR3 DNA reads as TGTGCCAGCAGCGTCGAGGGCTATGGCTACACCTTC. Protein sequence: CASSVEGYGYTF. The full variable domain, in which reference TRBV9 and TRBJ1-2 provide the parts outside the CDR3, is DSGVTQTPKHLITATGQRVTLRCSPRSGDLSVYWYQQSLDQGLQFLIQYYNGEERAKGNILERFSAQQFPDLHSELNLSSLELGDSALYFCASSVEGYGYTFGSGTRLTVV.

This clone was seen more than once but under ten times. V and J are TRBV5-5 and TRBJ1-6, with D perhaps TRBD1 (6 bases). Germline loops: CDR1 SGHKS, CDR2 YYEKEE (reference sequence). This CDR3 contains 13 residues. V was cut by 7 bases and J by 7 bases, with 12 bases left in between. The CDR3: CASGGGWNSPLHF. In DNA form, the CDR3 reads TGTGCCAGCGGGGGCGGCTGGAATTCACCCCTCCACTTT.

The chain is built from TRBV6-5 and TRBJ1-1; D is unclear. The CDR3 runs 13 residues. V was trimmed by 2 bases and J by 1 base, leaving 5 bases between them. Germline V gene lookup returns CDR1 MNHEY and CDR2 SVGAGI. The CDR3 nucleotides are TGTGCCAGCAGTTACGGCACGAACACTGAAGCTTTCTTT. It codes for CASSYGTNTEAFF.

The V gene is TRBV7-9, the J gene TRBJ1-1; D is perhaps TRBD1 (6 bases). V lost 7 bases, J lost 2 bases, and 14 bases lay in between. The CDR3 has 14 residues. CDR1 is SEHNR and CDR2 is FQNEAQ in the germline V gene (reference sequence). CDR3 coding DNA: TGTGCCAGCACCCTAAGGGGGGGTAACACTGAAGCTTTCTTT. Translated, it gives CASTLRGGNTEAFF.

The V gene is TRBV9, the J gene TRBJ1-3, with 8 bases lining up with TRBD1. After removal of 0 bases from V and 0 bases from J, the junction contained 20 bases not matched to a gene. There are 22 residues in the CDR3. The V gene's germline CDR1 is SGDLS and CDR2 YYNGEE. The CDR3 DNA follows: TGTGCCAGCAGCGTAGGGCTGCGGACAGGGAGTGTTAGGATTTCCTCTGGAAACACCATATATTTT. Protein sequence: CASSVGLRTGSVRISSGNTIYF.

The CDR3 DNA reads as TGTGCCAGCAGTCGAGGACTAGCGGGGGGGCAGACAGATACGCAGTATTTT. It is translated as CASSRGLAGGQTDTQYF. The rearrangement uses TRBV7-6 and TRBJ2-3; 15 bases match TRBD2. Germline CDR1 SGHVS, CDR2 FNYEAQ. The junction had 7 bases not matched to a gene; V was cut back by 6 bases and J by 3 bases. The CDR3 totals 17 residues.